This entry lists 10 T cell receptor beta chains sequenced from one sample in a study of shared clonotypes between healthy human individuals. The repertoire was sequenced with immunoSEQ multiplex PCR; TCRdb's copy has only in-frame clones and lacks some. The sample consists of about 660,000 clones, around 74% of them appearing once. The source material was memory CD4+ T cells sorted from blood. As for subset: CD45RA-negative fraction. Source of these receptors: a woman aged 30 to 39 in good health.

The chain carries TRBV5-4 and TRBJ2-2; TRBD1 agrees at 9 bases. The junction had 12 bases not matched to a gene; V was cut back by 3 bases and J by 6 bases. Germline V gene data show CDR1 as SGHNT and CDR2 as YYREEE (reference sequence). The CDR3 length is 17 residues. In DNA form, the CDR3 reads TGTGCCAGCAGCTCAGCCGGGACAGGGAGGGCATCCGGGGAGCTGTTTTTT. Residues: CASSSAGTGRASGELFF. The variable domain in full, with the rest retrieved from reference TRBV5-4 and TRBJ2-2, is ETGVTQSPTHLIKTRGQQVTLRCSSQSGHNTVSWYQQALGQGPQFIFQYYREEENGRGNFPPRFSGLQFPNYSSELNVNALELDDSALYLCASSSAGTGRASGELFFGEGSRLTVL.

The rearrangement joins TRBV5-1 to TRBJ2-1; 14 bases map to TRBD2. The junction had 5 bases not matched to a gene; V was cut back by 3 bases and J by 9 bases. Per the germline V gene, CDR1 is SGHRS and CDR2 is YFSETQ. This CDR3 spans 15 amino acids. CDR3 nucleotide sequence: TGCGCCAGCAGCTCGCCGGGACTAGCGGGAGTTGAGCAGTTCTTC. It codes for CASSSPGLAGVEQFF.

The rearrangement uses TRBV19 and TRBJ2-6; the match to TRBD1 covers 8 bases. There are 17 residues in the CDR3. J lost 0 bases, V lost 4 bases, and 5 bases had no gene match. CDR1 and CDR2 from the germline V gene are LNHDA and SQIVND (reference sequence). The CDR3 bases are TGTGCCAGTAGTAAAGGGACAGGCGACTCTGGGGCCAACGTCCTGACTTTC. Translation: CASSKGTGDSGANVLTF.

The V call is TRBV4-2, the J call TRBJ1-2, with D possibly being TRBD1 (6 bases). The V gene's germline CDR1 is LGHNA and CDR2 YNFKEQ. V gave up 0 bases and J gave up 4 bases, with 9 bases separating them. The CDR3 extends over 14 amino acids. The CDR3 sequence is CASSQDLQGYGYTF. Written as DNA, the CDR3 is TGTGCCAGCAGCCAAGATCTACAGGGCTATGGCTACACCTTC.

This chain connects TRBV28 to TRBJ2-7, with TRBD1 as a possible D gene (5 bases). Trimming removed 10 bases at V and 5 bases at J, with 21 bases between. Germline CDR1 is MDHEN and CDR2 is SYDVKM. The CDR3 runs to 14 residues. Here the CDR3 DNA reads TGTGCCACGATGGTGGGCAGGGTTACCCACGAGCAGTACTTC. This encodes CATMVGRVTHEQYF. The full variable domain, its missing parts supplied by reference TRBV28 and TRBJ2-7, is DVKVTQSSRYLVKRTGEKVFLECVQDMDHENMFWYRQDPGLGLRLIYFSYDVKMKEKGDIPEGYSVSREKKERFSLILESASTNQTSMYLCATMVGRVTHEQYFGPGTRLTVT.

The CDR3 nucleotides read TGTGCCAGCAGCTGGATAGGGAAATCCTACGAGCAGTACTTC. Translating it yields CASSWIGKSYEQYF. The genes are TRBV5-6 and TRBJ2-7, with D unresolved. This CDR3 has 14 residues. Germline lookup yields CDR1 SGHDT and CDR2 YYEEEE. Between the trimmed V and J ends, which lost 3 bases and 1 base, there was a span of 11 bases.

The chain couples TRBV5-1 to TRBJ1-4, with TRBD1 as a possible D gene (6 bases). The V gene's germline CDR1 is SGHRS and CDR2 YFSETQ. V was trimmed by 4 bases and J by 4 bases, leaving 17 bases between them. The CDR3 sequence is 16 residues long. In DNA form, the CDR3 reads TGCGCCAGCAGCCCTCGGGGGGCAGCTATTAATGAAAAACTGTTTTTT. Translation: CASSPRGAAINEKLFF.

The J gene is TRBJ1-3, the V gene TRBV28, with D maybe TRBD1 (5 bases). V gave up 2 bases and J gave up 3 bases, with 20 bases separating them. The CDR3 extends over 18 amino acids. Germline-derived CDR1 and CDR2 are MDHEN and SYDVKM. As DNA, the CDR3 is TGTGCCAGCAGTTTAGGGCCCCTCCTCGGGGACTATGGAAACACCATATATTTT. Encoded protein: CASSLGPLLGDYGNTIYF. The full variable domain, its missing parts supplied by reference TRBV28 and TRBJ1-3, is DVKVTQSSRYLVKRTGEKVFLECVQDMDHENMFWYRQDPGLGLRLIYFSYDVKMKEKGDIPEGYSVSREKKERFSLILESASTNQTSMYLCASSLGPLLGDYGNTIYFGEGSWLTVV.

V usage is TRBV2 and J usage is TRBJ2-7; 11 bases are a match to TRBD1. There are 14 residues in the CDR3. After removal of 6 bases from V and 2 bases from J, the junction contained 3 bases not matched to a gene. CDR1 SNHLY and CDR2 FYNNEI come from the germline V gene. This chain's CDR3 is CASRGTGGTYEQYF. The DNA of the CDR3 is TGTGCCAGCAGGGGGACAGGGGGAACCTACGAGCAGTACTTC.

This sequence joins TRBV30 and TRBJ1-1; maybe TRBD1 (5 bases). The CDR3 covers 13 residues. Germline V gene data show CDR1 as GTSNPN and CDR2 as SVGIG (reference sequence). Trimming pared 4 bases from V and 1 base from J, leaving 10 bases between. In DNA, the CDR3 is TGTGCCTGGAATCCAGACAGGAACACTGAAGCTTTCTTT. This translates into CAWNPDRNTEAFF.